The 26 T cell receptor beta chains reported below all come from one sample, sequenced in a study of shared clonotypes between healthy human individuals. The naive CD8 population came from CD45RO-negative cells selected for CCR7, without terminally differentiated effector memory CD45RA+ cells. The repertoire was sequenced with immunoSEQ multiplex PCR; TCRdb's copy has only in-frame clones and lacks some. Among under 2,000,000 clones listed, about 95% were seen once. The sample comprised naive CD8+ T cells sorted from blood. Every receptor here comes from a man in his late teens or twenties in good health.

The V gene is TRBV5-8, the J gene TRBJ1-2; D is uncertain. CDR3 length: 15 residues. Between the trimmed V and J ends, which lost 0 bases and 5 bases, there was a span of 14 bases. From germline, CDR1 is SGHTS and CDR2 YDEGEE. This CDR3 is CASSLGPSAFYGYTF. In nucleotides, the CDR3 is TGTGCCAGCAGCTTGGGCCCTTCCGCTTTTTATGGCTACACCTTC.

This sequence joins TRBV29-1 and TRBJ2-7, with a weak D call TRBD2 (5 bases). Germline V CDR1 and CDR2: SQVTM, ANQGSEA. The CDR3 length is 14 residues. Trimming cost V 6 bases and J 3 bases, with 18 bases left between them. This CDR3 is CSVTKAETLYEQYF. The CDR3 coding sequence is TGCAGCGTCACGAAAGCGGAGACTCTCTACGAGCAGTACTTC.

The gene calls are TRBV5-5 and TRBJ1-6; maybe TRBD1 (6 bases). The CDR3 extends over 16 amino acids. V gave up 4 bases and J gave up 5 bases, with 16 bases separating them. Germline-derived CDR1 and CDR2 are SGHKS and YYEKEE (reference sequence). The CDR3 is CASSPLAGANNSPLHF. The CDR3 bases are TGTGCCAGCAGCCCGCTAGCAGGGGCCAATAATTCACCCCTCCACTTT.

The V gene is TRBV27, the J gene TRBJ2-1, with D maybe TRBD2 (6 bases). There are 15 residues in the CDR3. Trimming took 5 bases from V and 3 from J, leaving 14 bases between them. Germline loops: CDR1 MNHEY, CDR2 SMNVEV (reference sequence). CDR3 sequence (DNA): TGTGCCAGCAGTCCCCCGGGAGCCCACTACAATGAGCAGTTCTTC. Translated, it gives CASSPPGAHYNEQFF.

In the case of this clone: Other DNA variants within this sample encode the same CDR3. The V gene is TRBV4-3, the J gene TRBJ2-5; D might be TRBD2 (6 bases). There are 13 residues in the CDR3. Germline V gives CDR1 LGHNA, CDR2 YSLEER. V was clipped by 0 bases and J by 5 bases, with 7 bases between them. CDR3: CASSQEGGETQYF. In DNA, the CDR3 is TGCGCCAGCAGCCAAGAAGGAGGGGAGACCCAGTACTTC.

The V gene is TRBV7-6, the J gene TRBJ2-5; 8 bases are shared with TRBD2. The length of the CDR3 is 17 residues. Trimming cost V 9 bases and J 0 bases; bases outside gene matches: 15. The germline V gene encodes CDR1 SGHVS and CDR2 FNYEAQ. In nucleotides, the CDR3 is TGTGCCAGAAGCGGCCTCTTGGGACTAGAGGACCAAGAGACCCAGTACTTC. As protein: CARSGLLGLEDQETQYF. The whole variable domain, filled in from reference TRBV7-6 and TRBJ2-5, reads GAGVSQSPRYKVTKRGQDVALRCDPISGHVSLYWYRQALGQGPEFLTYFNYEAQQDKSGLPNDRFSAERPEGSISTLTIQRTEQRDSAMYRCARSGLLGLEDQETQYFGPGTRLLVL.

The rearrangement uses TRBV9 and TRBJ1-2; no clear D. The V end was cut by 4 bases, the J end by 5 bases, with 9 bases between. The CDR3 has 12 residues. Germline V CDR1 and CDR2: SGDLS, YYNGEE. This CDR3 is CASSPKGYGYTF. In DNA form, the CDR3 reads TGTGCCAGCAGCCCGAAAGGGTATGGCTACACCTTC.

V is TRBV13 and J is TRBJ2-7; 9 bases fit TRBD1. CDR3 length: 14 residues. V dropped 5 bases and J dropped 5; count of bases not matched to a gene: 7. Germline-derived CDR1 and CDR2 are PRHDT and FYEKMQ (reference sequence). CDR3 protein: CASSLNRGLDEQYF. CDR3 DNA sequence: TGTGCCAGCAGCCTGAACAGGGGGCTTGACGAGCAGTACTTC.

The V gene is TRBV28, the J gene TRBJ2-2, with D perhaps TRBD1 or TRBD2 (6 bases each). V dropped 1 base and J dropped 4 bases, with 13 bases sitting between them. This CDR3 has 16 residues. Looked up from germline, CDR1 is MDHEN and CDR2 is SYDVKM. CDR3 nucleotide sequence: TGTGCCAGCAGTTTATTAGGGGGGCCAGTCACCGGGGAGCTGTTTTTT. This translates into CASSLLGGPVTGELFF.

The chain uses TRBV9 and TRBJ2-3, with D tentatively TRBD1 or TRBD2 (5 bases each). This CDR3 spans 15 amino acids. From germline, CDR1 is SGDLS and CDR2 YYNGEE. V was shortened by 4 bases and J by 0 bases, with 12 bases between the two germline ends. The CDR3 spells CASSPMGESTDTQYF. The CDR3 DNA reads as TGTGCCAGCAGCCCCATGGGGGAGAGCACAGATACGCAGTATTTT. Together with reference TRBV9 and TRBJ2-3, the CDR3 gives the full variable domain: DSGVTQTPKHLITATGQRVTLRCSPRSGDLSVYWYQQSLDQGLQFLIQYYNGEERAKGNILERFSAQQFPDLHSELNLSSLELGDSALYFCASSPMGESTDTQYFGPGTRLTVL.

The gene calls are TRBV6-5 and TRBJ2-7, with 8 nucleotides matching TRBD2. V lost 8 bases, J lost 3 bases, and 9 bases stayed unmatched. CDR3 length equals 14 residues. The germline gives CDR1 MNHEY, CDR2 SVGAGI. The DNA for the CDR3 is TGTGCCAGCTCCCGAACAGCGGGAGACTACGAGCAGTACTTC. This codes for CASSRTAGDYEQYF.

The chain joins TRBV27 to TRBJ2-7; 7 nucleotides agree with TRBD1. Germline lookup yields CDR1 MNHEY and CDR2 SMNVEV (reference sequence). This CDR3 spans 15 amino acids. V was pared by 2 bases and J by 2 bases, with 6 bases of the junction left unmatched. The chain's CDR3 is CASSLVRQGAYEQYF. In DNA, the CDR3 is TGTGCCAGCAGTTTAGTAAGGCAGGGGGCCTACGAGCAGTACTTC.

The chain recombines TRBV21-1 with TRBJ2-7; TRBD1, as called in the table, went unchecked against the DNA. TRBV21-1 is a listed pseudogene. The CDR3 covers 14 residues. The CDR3 reads CASSKGQGTYEQYF. CDR3 sequence (DNA): TGTGCCAGCAGCAAAGGACAGGGAACCTACGAGCAGTACTTC.

This chain links TRBV4-1 with TRBJ1-5; D remains unclear. CDR1 and CDR2 (germline): MGHRA, YSYEKL. V was pared by 0 bases and J by 5 bases, with 11 bases between. CDR3 length: 15 residues. This CDR3 is CASSQEQLLHQPQHF. The CDR3 DNA sequence: TGCGCCAGCAGCCAAGAACAACTGCTTCATCAGCCCCAGCATTTT.

The CDR3 DNA reads TGCGCCAGCAGCTTCGACTCTTTCGAGCAGTACTTC. Protein: CASSFDSFEQYF. The gene calls are TRBV5-1 and TRBJ2-7; D gene unclear. The CDR3 sequence is 12 residues long. CDR1 is SGHRS and CDR2 is YFSETQ in the germline V gene. Trimming removed 2 bases from V and 6 bases from J, with 9 bases in between.

To note about this clone: This same CDR3 is encoded by further DNA sequences in the sample. The chain joins TRBV27 to TRBJ2-7; D uncertain. Trimming cost V 1 base and J 5 bases, with 0 bases left between them. The length of the CDR3 is 10 residues. Germline V gives CDR1 MNHEY, CDR2 SMNVEV (reference sequence). This CDR3 is CASSLYEQYF. Written as DNA, the CDR3 is TGTGCCAGCAGTTTATACGAGCAGTACTTC.

The V call is TRBV5-1, the J call TRBJ2-1, with D possibly called TRBD1 or TRBD2 (5 bases each). Trimming took off 0 bases at V and 4 bases at J, with 8 bases between the two ends. The CDR3 loop spans 14 amino acids. Germline CDR1 SGHRS, CDR2 YFSETQ. The CDR3 nucleotides read TGCGCCAGCAGCTTGGGGGACCCTTACAATGAGCAGTTCTTC. Amino acids: CASSLGDPYNEQFF.

The table lists this clone with a count of one. The sample holds other DNA sequences that translate to the same CDR3. V usage is TRBV10-3 and J usage is TRBJ2-2; D unresolved. The CDR3 extends over 12 amino acids. Germline lookup yields CDR1 ENHRY and CDR2 SYGVKD. Trimming removed 3 bases at V and 2 bases at J, with 1 base between. CDR3 nucleotide sequence: TGTGCCATCAGTGAAAACACCGGGGAGCTGTTTTTT. Its protein product is CAISENTGELFF.

This chain connects TRBV11-2 to TRBJ1-1, with 7 bases lining up with TRBD1. The CDR3 covers 15 residues. J gave up 5 bases and V 5 bases, and 11 bases lay outside the gene matches. Germline V CDR1 and CDR2: SGHAT, FQNNGV. Written as DNA, the CDR3 is TGTGCCAGCAGCGAGTGGACAGGCCAAGGAACTGAAGCTTTCTTT. Translation: CASSEWTGQGTEAFF.

V and J are TRBV5-3 and TRBJ2-2, with D possibly matching TRBD2 (6 bases). TRBV5-3 is an open reading frame whose function is uncertain. Trimming stripped 1 base from V and 0 bases from J, with 16 bases between. The CDR3 runs to 18 residues. The CDR3: CARSLLEGRESNTGELFF. CDR3 nucleotides: TGTGCCAGAAGCTTGTTGGAGGGGCGAGAATCGAACACCGGGGAGCTGTTTTTT.

This clone came up once. The gene calls are TRBV11-1 and TRBJ1-6, with D tentatively TRBD1 (5 bases). The V end lost 1 base, the J end lost 7 bases, and 8 bases lay between the germline ends. Per germline, CDR1 SGHAT and CDR2 FQDESV (reference sequence). The CDR3 length is 14 residues. This CDR3 is CASSLVQGNSPLHF. CDR3 nucleotide sequence: TGTGCCAGCAGCTTAGTGCAGGGAAATTCACCCCTCCACTTT.

The chain recombines TRBV19 with TRBJ2-5; D unclear. CDR1 is LNHDA, CDR2 SQIVND, per germline (reference sequence). The CDR3 covers 13 residues. V lost 5 bases and J lost 2, with 9 bases in between. In nucleotides, the CDR3 is TGTGCCAGTAGTCCGGGCCGTCAAGAGACCCAGTACTTC. Residues: CASSPGRQETQYF.

The chain uses TRBV5-1 and TRBJ2-1, with 8 bases identical to TRBD1. Germline trimming cut 2 bases from V and 4 bases from J; bases unmatched to any gene: 8. The CDR3 is made up of 16 amino acids. From germline, CDR1 is SGHRS and CDR2 YFSETQ. CDR3 region: CASSLRQGLGYNEQFF. As DNA, the CDR3 is TGCGCCAGCAGCTTAAGACAGGGGCTGGGGTACAATGAGCAGTTCTTC. Using reference TRBV5-1 and TRBJ2-1 for the parts outside the CDR3, the full variable domain is KAGVTQTPRYLIKTRGQQVTLSCSPISGHRSVSWYQQTPGQGLQFLFEYFSETQRNKGNFPGRFSGRQFSNSRSEMNVSTLELGDSALYLCASSLRQGLGYNEQFFGPGTRLTVL.

This clone has a single count. The J gene is TRBJ2-7, the V gene TRBV10-2, with D hard to call. Trimming removed 3 bases from V and 6 bases from J, with 15 bases in between. The germline CDR1 and CDR2 sequences are WSHSY and SAAADI. The CDR3 consists of 14 residues. In nucleotides, the CDR3 is TGCGCCAGCAGTGACCCGGGCCCGATTCTCGAGCAGTACTTC. Its protein product is CASSDPGPILEQYF.

The rearrangement links TRBV7-9 to TRBJ2-1; TRBD2 matches at 7 bases. Germline V gene data show CDR1 as SEHNR and CDR2 as FQNEAQ (reference sequence). After removal of 2 bases from V and 6 bases from J, the junction contained 7 bases not matched to a gene. The CDR3 runs 15 residues. CDR3 region: CASSLTQRGVNEQFF. DNA of the CDR3: TGTGCCAGCAGCTTAACCCAGCGGGGCGTCAATGAGCAGTTCTTC.

This chain connects TRBV7-2 to TRBJ2-2, with D maybe TRBD2 (6 bases). The germline CDR1 and CDR2 sequences are SGHTA and FQGNSA. Deletions cut 1 base from V and 7 bases from J, with 10 bases between. The CDR3 covers 14 residues. CDR3 loop: CASSLVTGGGELFF. CDR3 nucleotide sequence: TGTGCCAGCAGCTTAGTTACCGGGGGCGGGGAGCTGTTTTTT. The full variable domain, with the rest looked up from reference TRBV7-2 and TRBJ2-2, is GAGVSQSPSNKVTEKGKDVELRCDPISGHTALYWYRQSLGQGLEFLIYFQGNSAPDKSGLPSDRFSAERTGGSVSTLTIQRTQQEDSAVYLCASSLVTGGGELFFGEGSRLTVL.